The clone carrying this T cell receptor beta chain was recorded a few times. The entry originates in a study of T cells after yellow fever vaccination. Germline V gene sequence: CDR1 SEHNR, CDR2 FQNEAQ (reference sequence). With 5 bases clipped from V and 5 bases from J, the junction kept 6 bases outside the gene matches. The CDR3 consists of 15 residues. MiXCR, run by TCRdb on the 5' RACE reads, gives a single entry per CDR3 protein. The table has approximately 550,000 distinct CDR3 sequences, around an eighth seen once. Sequenced material: PBMCs, taken on the day of the yellow fever booster vaccination. The sequence came from a man aged 25-45 years who received the YFV17D yellow fever vaccine. The rearrangement joins TRBV7-9 to TRBJ2-2; the match to TRBD2 covers 9 bases. As DNA, the CDR3 is TGTGCCAGCAGCCCCCTAGCGGGAAGGACCGGGGAGCTGTTTTTT. Translation gives CASSPLAGRTGELFF.